The entry that follows covers one T cell receptor beta chain sequence. This clonotype was counted a few times. Its antigen target is currently unknown. No base-level quality is on record; no much larger clone is a single base apart. V trim: 5 bases; J trim: 7 bases; unmatched bases: 10. Reading from cysteine to phenylalanine, the CDR3 counts 15 amino acids. CDR3 DNA only is kept here, 45 bases in frame from base 1. Receptor libraries were prepared by PCR. Sequencing was performed on an Illumina HiSeq 2500. To reduce PCR and sequencing biases, unique molecular identifiers were incorporated into the TCR beta cDNA libraries. Every 1 to 10 million input T cells yielded some 500,000 cDNA molecules, meaning each molecule approximated one T cell. The patient libraries were prepared and sequenced with the same protocol used for the earlier healthy control dataset. Samples belonging to the same batch were prepared together, multiplexed and sequenced on a shared HiSeq lane. In the paper's pipeline: Raw barcoded reads were processed with MIGEC, discarding single-read molecular identifier groups before consensus assembly and CDR3 extraction. VDJtools was used for post-analysis of the clonotype tables, and diversity was normalized by down-sampling every dataset to the size of the smallest sample. Repertoire overlap clustering matched CDR3 amino acid but not nucleotide sequences to correct batch-related cross-sample contamination. The raw public data were reprocessed by TCRdb itself: fastp quality trimming at Q25, MiXCR clonotype calling, in-frame beta chains only. Rows merge per CDR3 protein into single entries with the most common DNA and genes. None of the V and J calls come from the authors' own analysis; TCRdb made them. The sample table lists roughly 620,000 distinct CDR3 sequences, roughly 40% of them with a count of one. Clones ranked in the top ten supply more than 1.5% of the sample.

The sample originates from a study of post-analysis software for immune sequencing data (dated by TCRdb to between 2014 and 2017). Study-level background: The recorded disease courses included relapsing-remitting, secondary progressive and progressive-relapsing multiple sclerosis, and some patients had no subtype annotation. Patient repertoires were compared against ten to eleven previously published healthy control repertoires from donors aged about 6 to 26 years. A subset of samples was prepared in parallel using single-end sample barcoding, then pooled and co-amplified after Illumina adapter ligation.

To demonstrate the VDJtools post-analysis software, TCR beta repertoires were profiled from the peripheral blood of about 13 young patients with multiple sclerosis. The patients with multiple sclerosis were children and adolescents between roughly 6 and 17 years of age. What the authors observed across the whole study: Compared with controls, multiple sclerosis patients had significantly lower normalized Chao1 diversity, a finding suggesting substantial peripheral T-cell clonal expansion. Significantly higher frequencies in patients than in controls were found for several TRBV segments, including TRBV5-6, TRBV5-1 and TRBV20-1. The control group was slightly older than the multiple sclerosis patient group. Direct clustering with F measure revealed strong co-clustering of samples prepared in the same batch, which led to a batch-effect correction.

Material: blood. The receptor's source is a girl aged 5-17 years with multiple sclerosis. The chain couples TRBV12-3 or TRBV12-4 to TRBJ1-1, with 10 central nucleotides matching TRBD1. The DNA reads TGTGCCAGCAGTGGCCCCGGGACAGGGGATGTTGAAGCTTTCTTT. It specifies CASSGPGTGDVEAFF.